Detailed here is one T cell receptor (beta chain). Its antigen is not identified. The germline V gene has CDR1 MNHEY and CDR2 SVGEGT. V lost 5 bases to trimming and J lost 2 bases, with 15 bases between them. The CDR3 totals 15 residues. Each TCR beta library was made by quantitative 5'-RACE that incorporated molecular barcodes. TCRdb re-derived calls from the 5' RACE reads in MiXCR, one entry per CDR3 protein. Among 200,000 to 300,000 distinct CDR3 sequences listed, approximately 9% were seen once. This sample is drawn from a study of CD8 T cells in ankylosing spondylitis. Study-wide results and caveats: The authors found the disease-linked clones to be CD8+ and relatively rare in peripheral blood. One TCR beta motif, made up of 7 or 8 highly homologous variants, appeared characteristic of ankylosing spondylitis blood.

The TCR sequence derives from a male donor with ankylosing spondylitis or in good health (not recorded which). V usage is TRBV6-2 or TRBV6-3 and J usage is TRBJ1-1, with unresolved D. Sequenced input: blood, either unsorted or a sorted T cell fraction (not recorded which). CDR3 nucleotide sequence: TGTGCCAGCAGTAAAGAGAGGACGGTAAACACTGAAGCTTTCTTT. Its translation is CASSKERTVNTEAFF.